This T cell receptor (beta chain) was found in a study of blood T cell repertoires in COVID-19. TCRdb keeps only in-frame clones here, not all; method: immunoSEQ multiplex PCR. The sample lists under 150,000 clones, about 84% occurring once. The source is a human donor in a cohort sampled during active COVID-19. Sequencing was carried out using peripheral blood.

The CDR3 nucleotides read TGTGCCAGCAGCTTAGGTCCGGGTTTTGGCCTAGGCTACACCTTC. Amino acids: CASSLGPGFGLGYTF. The chain joins TRBV7-2 to TRBJ1-2; D is unclear. The CDR3 consists of 15 residues. The V end was cut by 1 base, the J end by 8 bases, with 17 bases between. The germline V gene encodes CDR1 SGHTA and CDR2 FQGNSA. Complete variable domain (other parts from reference TRBV7-2 and TRBJ1-2): GAGVSQSPSNKVTEKGKDVELRCDPISGHTALYWYRQSLGQGLEFLIYFQGNSAPDKSGLPSDRFSAERTGGSVSTLTIQRTQQEDSAVYLCASSLGPGFGLGYTFGSGTRLTVV.